A single sample gave rise to the 15 T cell receptor beta chains below, sequenced in a study of T cell changes during pregnancy in multiple sclerosis. Clones were read by immunoSEQ multiplex PCR, and TCRdb kept only the in-frame ones, dropping some. The sample consists of fewer than 130,000 clones, about 89% of them appearing once. The input for sequencing was peripheral blood, taken after pregnancy. These TCRs come from a female donor with multiple sclerosis, enrolled in a pregnancy study.

The rearrangement uses TRBV7-3 and TRBJ2-7; 11 bases are shared with TRBD2. The CDR3 loop spans 15 amino acids. The ends lost 1 base at V and 4 bases at J; junction bases unmatched: 3. Germline CDR1 SGHTA, CDR2 FQGTGA. This CDR3 reads CASSLSSGGVYEQYF. The CDR3 nucleotides are TGTGCCAGCAGCTTAAGTAGCGGGGGGGTTTACGAGCAGTACTTC.

CDR3 in amino acids: CASSLIRGGTYGYTF. The CDR3 coding sequence is TGTGCCAGCAGCTTAATTAGGGGAGGTACATATGGCTACACCTTC. This chain links TRBV7-2 with TRBJ1-2; tentative D call: TRBD1 (5 bases). Germline loops: CDR1 SGHTA, CDR2 FQGNSA. This CDR3 contains 15 residues. Deletions cut 2 bases from V and 5 bases from J, with 15 bases between.

The CDR3 is CASSLAGNTEAFF. As DNA, the CDR3 is TGTGCCAGCAGCTTAGCCGGGAACACTGAAGCTTTCTTT. The chain couples TRBV7-9 to TRBJ1-1; D is ambiguous. This CDR3 has 13 amino acids. Trimming removed 0 bases at V and 1 base at J, with 3 bases between. The germline gives CDR1 SEHNR, CDR2 FQNEAQ (reference sequence). The variable domain in full, with the rest retrieved from reference TRBV7-9 and TRBJ1-1, is DTGVSQNPRHKITKRGQNVTFRCDPISEHNRLYWYRQTLGQGPEFLTYFQNEAQLEKSRLLSDRFSAERPKGSFSTLEIQRTEQGDSAMYLCASSLAGNTEAFFGQGTRLTVV.

J is TRBJ2-7 and V is TRBV2; the D gene is possibly TRBD1 (6 bases). Germline CDR1 and CDR2: SNHLY and FYNNEI. This CDR3 is 12 amino acids long. Trimming took off 10 bases at V and 1 base at J, with 11 bases between the two ends. The CDR3 DNA sequence: TGTGCCATTCGGGACACATCCTACGAGCAGTACTTC. Residues: CAIRDTSYEQYF.

V usage is TRBV5-8 and J usage is TRBJ2-7, with a weak D call TRBD1 (5 bases). Deletions cut 4 bases from V and 2 bases from J, with 16 bases between. Germline CDR1 reads SGHTS; CDR2 reads YDEGEE. This CDR3 spans 15 amino acids. The CDR3 protein is CASSTGPLGAYEQYF. The CDR3 DNA reads TGTGCCAGCAGCACGGGCCCGTTAGGGGCCTACGAGCAGTACTTC.

V usage is TRBV13 and J usage is TRBJ1-6; 8 nucleotides agree with TRBD1. Losses at the gene ends were 5 bases for V and 6 bases for J; bases not matched to a gene: 6. CDR3 length: 15 residues. Germline-derived CDR1 and CDR2 are PRHDT and FYEKMQ (reference sequence). As DNA, the CDR3 is TGTGCCAGCAGCACAGGACAGGGTGCTAATTCACCCCTCCACTTT. This encodes CASSTGQGANSPLHF.

CDR3 DNA: TGTGCCAGCAGCGTAGGTTCGACTGTTAACACTGAAGCTTTCTTT. It specifies CASSVGSTVNTEAFF. The J gene is TRBJ1-1, the V gene TRBV9, with unresolved D. Germline V gene data show CDR1 as SGDLS and CDR2 as YYNGEE. The V end was cut by 0 bases, the J end by 2 bases, with 11 bases between. The CDR3 has 15 amino acids.

The rearrangement links TRBV13 to TRBJ2-7; weak D call: TRBD2 (6 bases). Trimming took off 4 bases at V and 0 bases at J, with 22 bases between the two ends. The CDR3 covers 18 residues. CDR1 is PRHDT and CDR2 is FYEKMQ in the germline V gene (reference sequence). The CDR3 reads CASSSYGAGGVTSYEQYF. For the CDR3, the DNA is TGTGCCAGCAGCTCCTATGGGGCAGGCGGGGTCACCTCCTACGAGCAGTACTTC.

The chain combines TRBV7-9 with TRBJ2-7; 10 positions match TRBD1. Germline V lookup: CDR1 SEHNR, CDR2 FQNEAQ (reference sequence). The CDR3 loop spans 14 amino acids. V dropped 5 bases and J dropped 3; count of bases not matched to a gene: 4. This CDR3 is CASSTGQGIYEQYF. DNA of the CDR3: TGTGCCAGCAGCACGGGACAGGGGATCTACGAGCAGTACTTC. The variable domain in full, completed from reference TRBV7-9 and TRBJ2-7, reads DTGVSQNPRHKITKRGQNVTFRCDPISEHNRLYWYRQTLGQGPEFLTYFQNEAQLEKSRLLSDRFSAERPKGSFSTLEIQRTEQGDSAMYLCASSTGQGIYEQYFGPGTRLTVT.

V is TRBV9 and J is TRBJ2-3; 11 positions match TRBD2. This CDR3 is built from 17 residues. From germline, CDR1 is SGDLS and CDR2 YYNGEE. Trimming at V came to 7 bases and at J to 3 bases, leaving 13 bases not matched to a gene. The CDR3, as DNA: TGTGCCAGCGGAGTCCCCCGGGGACTAGCGGAAACAGATACGCAGTATTTT. As protein: CASGVPRGLAETDTQYF.

The CDR3, as DNA: TGTGCCAGCAGCTTGGGCGGACACAGGAACACTGAAGCTTTCTTT. Amino acids: CASSLGGHRNTEAFF. The rearrangement links TRBV9 to TRBJ1-1, with D maybe TRBD1 (5 bases). Trimming pared 4 bases from V and 1 base from J, leaving 14 bases between. From germline, CDR1 is SGDLS and CDR2 YYNGEE. The CDR3 loop spans 15 amino acids.

There are a few counts of this clone. V gene TRBV19 combines with J gene TRBJ1-2; TRBD1 matches at 7 bases. The CDR3 extends over 14 amino acids. Trimming at V came to 7 bases and at J to 3 bases, leaving 8 bases not matched to a gene. Germline lookup yields CDR1 LNHDA and CDR2 SQIVND (reference sequence). Written as DNA, the CDR3 is TGTGCCAGTACCCAGGACAGGAGGGACTATGGCTACACCTTC. Amino acid sequence: CASTQDRRDYGYTF.

This rearrangement joins TRBV27 to TRBJ2-1; 10 nucleotides align to TRBD2. J was trimmed by 4 bases and V by 5 bases; bases with no gene match: 5. CDR1 MNHEY and CDR2 SMNVEV come from the germline V gene (reference sequence). CDR3 length: 15 amino acids. DNA for the CDR3: TGTGCCAGCAGTACAGTAGCGGGGGGTTACAATGAGCAGTTCTTC. This codes for CASSTVAGGYNEQFF.

The V gene is TRBV7-6, the J gene TRBJ1-1; the D gene is possibly TRBD1 (5 bases). The CDR3 runs 17 residues. V dropped 2 bases and J dropped 3 bases, with 19 bases sitting between them. Germline CDR1 reads SGHVS; CDR2 reads FNYEAQ. CDR3 sequence: CASSLSWGETGYTEAFF. The CDR3 DNA sequence: TGTGCCAGCAGCTTATCGTGGGGGGAAACGGGGTACACTGAAGCTTTCTTT.

This chain links TRBV19 with TRBJ1-1; D may be TRBD1 (6 bases). The germline V and J ends were trimmed by 5 bases and 3 bases, with 13 bases remaining between them. The CDR3 runs to 14 residues. The germline V gene has CDR1 LNHDA and CDR2 SQIVND (reference sequence). The chain's CDR3 is CASSLQGIDTEAFF. CDR3 DNA: TGTGCCAGTAGTTTACAGGGAATTGACACTGAAGCTTTCTTT.